These 30 T cell receptor beta chains were all obtained from the same sample, sequenced in a study of blood T cell repertoires in COVID-19 (dated by TCRdb to 2018 to 2021). Library preparation used the immunoSEQ multiplex PCR assay. TCRdb retrieved this table from immuneACCESS and kept in-frame rearrangements only. Not all clones are present; in checked studies, unresolved V genes account for under half, and no reason is known for the remainder. Within this sample are 230,000 or so clones, with 85% of them counted one time only. The ten most abundant clones make up 6.6% of the sample. Sequenced: PBMCs or T cells enriched from blood (not recorded which). These receptors all come from a woman aged 45 to 65 who had been exposed to COVID-19.

This clone was seen a few times. J is TRBJ2-3 and V is TRBV5-6, with 7 bases aligning to TRBD1. The CDR3 runs 16 residues. CDR1 and CDR2 (germline): SGHDT, YYEEEE. After removal of 4 bases from V and 1 base from J, the junction contained 9 bases not matched to a gene. CDR3 DNA sequence: TGTGCCAGCAGCCCGGAACAGGGGCGTCGCACAGATACGCAGTATTTT. The encoded protein is CASSPEQGRRTDTQYF. The full variable domain, completed using reference TRBV5-6 and TRBJ2-3, is DAGVTQSPTHLIKTRGQQVTLRCSPKSGHDTVSWYQQALGQGPQFIFQYYEEEERQRGNFPDRFSGHQFPNYSSELNVNALLLGDSALYLCASSPEQGRRTDTQYFGPGTRLTVL.

This CDR3 reads CASTRVSGQPQHF. CDR3 sequence (DNA): TGTGCCAGTACGCGGGTGAGCGGTCAGCCCCAGCATTTT. The rearrangement links TRBV19 to TRBJ1-5; D is unclear. The CDR3 extends over 13 amino acids. Germline V gene data show CDR1 as LNHDA and CDR2 as SQIVND (reference sequence). V lost 7 bases to trimming and J lost 6 bases, with 13 bases between them.

The J gene is TRBJ2-3, the V gene TRBV30; TRBD1 might be the D (5 bases). CDR3 size: 13 residues. The V end was cut by 7 bases, the J end by 7 bases, with 18 bases between. Germline CDR1 and CDR2: GTSNPN and SVGIG (reference sequence). CDR3 nucleotide sequence: TGTGCCTTGGAAGGTCTTAGGGGTCATACGCAGTATTTT. It yields the protein CALEGLRGHTQYF.

This chain links TRBV11-2 with TRBJ1-1; D remains ambiguous. Trimming shortened V by 2 bases and J by 1 base, and 8 bases separated the two germline ends. CDR1 and CDR2 from the germline V gene are SGHAT and FQNNGV. CDR3 size: 14 residues. CDR3 coding DNA: TGTGCCAGCAGCTTAACACGGGGGAACACTGAAGCTTTCTTT. The encoded protein is CASSLTRGNTEAFF.

This chain connects TRBV5-1 to TRBJ2-3; D possibly corresponds to TRBD1 (6 bases). The germline V gene encodes CDR1 SGHRS and CDR2 YFSETQ. CDR3 size: 16 residues. Trimming removed 0 bases at V and 6 bases at J, with 17 bases between. This chain's CDR3 is CASSLGAQGRGDTQYF. The CDR3, as DNA: TGCGCCAGCAGCTTGGGAGCGCAGGGGAGAGGGGATACGCAGTATTTT.

This clone was found many times. CDR3 nucleotide sequence: TGTGCCAGCAGCTTGAGGGACAGAGGGACCCAGTACTTC. As protein: CASSLRDRGTQYF. The chain recombines TRBV5-6 with TRBJ2-5; TRBD1 matches 7 bases. The V segment lost 1 base and the J segment 7 bases; nucleotides outside the gene matches: 4. Per germline, CDR1 SGHDT and CDR2 YYEEEE. The length of the CDR3 is 13 residues.

The rearrangement links TRBV10-3 to TRBJ2-3; 10 bases match TRBD2. The CDR3 has 16 amino acids. CDR1 ENHRY and CDR2 SYGVKD come from the germline V gene. Trimming took 2 bases from V and 1 from J; bases not matched to a gene: 3. CDR3 coding DNA: TGTGCCATCAGTGAGGCTAGCGGGGGCCGCACAGATACGCAGTATTTT. This translates into CAISEASGGRTDTQYF.

The CDR3 region has the DNA TGTGCCTGGAGCGGGCCCAGGGCTAACACCGGGGAGCTGTTTTTT. It specifies CAWSGPRANTGELFF. The chain uses TRBV30 and TRBJ2-2; tentative D call: TRBD1 (5 bases). The length of the CDR3 is 15 residues. V shed 3 bases and J shed 2 bases, with 13 bases lying between them. Per germline, CDR1 GTSNPN and CDR2 SVGIG (reference sequence).

This chain uses TRBV28 with TRBJ1-2; maybe TRBD1 (5 bases). The CDR3 is made up of 15 amino acids. Looked up from germline, CDR1 is MDHEN and CDR2 is SYDVKM. Trimming shortened V by 6 bases and J by 8 bases, and 22 bases separated the two germline ends. In DNA, the CDR3 is TGTGCCAGCAGCTCAGGTGTCGGACAAGTTGACGGCTACACCTTC. This translates into CASSSGVGQVDGYTF.

The V call is TRBV6-5, the J call TRBJ2-7; 9 bases agree with TRBD1. The germline V gene encodes CDR1 MNHEY and CDR2 SVGAGI. With 6 bases clipped from V and 3 bases from J, the junction kept 6 bases outside the gene matches. There are 14 residues in the CDR3. DNA of the CDR3: TGTGCCAGCAGGAAAGGGACAGGGAACTACGAGCAGTACTTC. Translating it yields CASRKGTGNYEQYF.

This chain connects TRBV3-1 (or the pseudogene TRBV3-2) to TRBJ1-1; D uncertain. Trimming left V 4 bases short and J 3 bases short, with 15 bases between. CDR1 and CDR2 (germline): LGHDT, YNNKEL (reference sequence). The CDR3 is made up of 15 amino acids. CDR3 sequence: CASSLRSGRYTEAFF. CDR3 nucleotide sequence: TGTGCCAGCAGCCTAAGATCGGGTAGATACACTGAAGCTTTCTTT.

Concerning this clone: The sample has other DNA sequences that encode this CDR3 too. The CDR3 DNA reads as TGTGCCAGCAGTTTTGGACAGACTCAGCCCCAGCATTTT. Translation gives CASSFGQTQPQHF. This chain connects TRBV28 to TRBJ1-5; D perhaps matches TRBD1 (6 bases). The CDR3 consists of 13 residues. Trimming stripped 3 bases from V and 6 bases from J, with 9 bases between. Germline assignment: CDR1 MDHEN and CDR2 SYDVKM.

The rearrangement uses TRBV5-8 and TRBJ2-3, with a possible D match to TRBD1 (6 bases). Germline assignment: CDR1 SGHTS and CDR2 YDEGEE. V was clipped by 2 bases and J by 2 bases, with 15 bases between them. The CDR3 length is 16 residues. The CDR3 DNA is TGTGCCAGCAGCTTTAGGGCAGGGGCCTTCACAGATACGCAGTATTTT. Protein: CASSFRAGAFTDTQYF.

The CDR3: CASSLIGTGIYGYTF. CDR3 nucleotide sequence: TGTGCCAGCAGCTTGATTGGGACAGGTATCTATGGCTACACCTTC. This rearrangement joins TRBV5-4 to TRBJ1-2; 8 bases map to TRBD1. The CDR3 contains 15 residues. V trimming: 1 base; J trimming: 4 bases; junction bases outside the gene matches: 6. Germline CDR1 is SGHNT and CDR2 is YYREEE (reference sequence).

This clone was seen at least ten times. In nucleotides, the CDR3 is TGTGCCAGTAGTATAGGAGAGCCGATCGGAAACACCATATATTTT. Translation gives CASSIGEPIGNTIYF. The V call is TRBV19, the J call TRBJ1-3; D ambiguous. V was trimmed by 1 base and J by 4 bases, leaving 11 bases between them. Germline loops: CDR1 LNHDA, CDR2 SQIVND (reference sequence). This CDR3 spans 15 amino acids. The whole variable domain, remainder taken from reference TRBV19 and TRBJ1-3, is DGGITQSPKYLFRKEGQNVTLSCEQNLNHDAMYWYRQDPGQGLRLIYYSQIVNDFQKGDIAEGYSVSREKKESFPLTVTSAQKNPTAFYLCASSIGEPIGNTIYFGEGSWLTVV.

The rearrangement uses TRBV11-2 and TRBJ2-7, with 9 bases fitting TRBD1. Germline values: CDR1 SGHAT, CDR2 FQNNGV. With 1 base clipped from V and 4 bases from J, the junction kept 5 bases outside the gene matches. The CDR3 length is 15 residues. The CDR3 region is CASSLVTGGLYEQYF. The CDR3 DNA follows: TGTGCCAGCAGCTTAGTAACAGGGGGCCTATACGAGCAGTACTTC. Supplemented by reference TRBV11-2 and TRBJ2-7, the full variable domain reads EAGVAQSPRYKIIEKRQSVAFWCNPISGHATLYWYQQILGQGPKLLIQFQNNGVVDDSQLPKDRFSAERLKGVDSTLKIQPAKLEDSAVYLCASSLVTGGLYEQYFGPGTRLTVT.

The chain employs TRBV6-1 and TRBJ2-3; D is ambiguous. Germline CDR1 and CDR2: MNHNS and SASEGT. Trimming left V 0 bases short and J 8 bases short, with 6 bases between. The CDR3 contains 12 residues. The CDR3 DNA reads TGTGCCAGCAGTGAAGCGGTAGCTACGCAGTATTTT. Its protein product is CASSEAVATQYF.

The genes are TRBV18 and TRBJ1-1, with a tentative D call TRBD1 (5 bases). This CDR3 has 12 amino acids. CDR1 and CDR2 (germline): KGHSH, LQKENI. Trimming removed 6 bases at V and 5 bases at J, with 10 bases between. The DNA of the CDR3 is TGTGCCAGCTCGGGGGGGAGGACTGAAGCTTTCTTT. Translated: CASSGGRTEAFF.

This clone has just a few counts. This chain connects TRBV11-2 to TRBJ2-5, with 9 bases identical to TRBD2. Per the germline V gene, CDR1 is SGHAT and CDR2 is FQNNGV. The CDR3 loop spans 15 amino acids. V dropped 8 bases and J dropped 1; count of bases not matched to a gene: 8. The chain's CDR3 is CASSKLAGAQETQYF. CDR3 DNA sequence: TGTGCCAGCTCGAAATTAGCGGGGGCCCAAGAGACCCAGTACTTC.

CDR3 protein: CASSFRDRNQPQHF. The DNA for the CDR3 is TGTGCCAGCAGTTTCCGCGACAGGAATCAGCCCCAGCATTTT. This chain joins TRBV28 and TRBJ1-5; a possible D gene is TRBD1 (6 bases). V shed 3 bases and J shed 4 bases, with 10 bases lying between them. Germline CDR1 is MDHEN and CDR2 is SYDVKM. This CDR3 region has 14 residues.

The chain links TRBV15 to TRBJ2-5; 12 positions match TRBD1. The CDR3 contains 17 residues. Germline values: CDR1 LNHNV, CDR2 YYDKDF (reference sequence). Trimming took 2 bases from V and 5 from J; bases not matched to a gene: 9. The CDR3: CATSRPSGTGGSETQYF. The CDR3 DNA reads TGTGCCACCAGCAGACCCTCCGGGACAGGGGGCTCGGAGACCCAGTACTTC.

The chain uses TRBV5-1 and TRBJ1-1; 10 bases map to TRBD1. With V trimmed by 5 bases and J by 2 bases, 6 bases remained unmatched. This CDR3 comprises 15 residues. Germline-derived CDR1 and CDR2 are SGHRS and YFSETQ. The CDR3 spells CASSRGTGANTEAFF. In DNA, the CDR3 is TGCGCCAGCAGTAGAGGGACAGGGGCTAACACTGAAGCTTTCTTT.

The genes are TRBV5-1 and TRBJ1-2; 9 bases are shared with TRBD1. CDR1 and CDR2 from the germline V gene are SGHRS and YFSETQ. V was clipped by 1 base and J by 4 bases; unmatched bases: 2. The CDR3 is made up of 14 amino acids. The CDR3 sequence is CASSLRTGAYGYTF. In nucleotides, the CDR3 is TGCGCCAGCAGCTTGCGGACAGGGGCCTATGGCTACACCTTC.

The chain is built from TRBV19 and TRBJ2-5, with 11 bases matching TRBD2. Trimming removed 1 base from V and 5 bases from J; junction bases left unmatched: 6. The germline V gene encodes CDR1 LNHDA and CDR2 SQIVND (reference sequence). This CDR3 comprises 16 residues. The CDR3 DNA reads as TGTGCCAGTAGTATAGCCCTAGCGGGGGGTCGGGAGACCCAGTACTTC. Its translation: CASSIALAGGRETQYF.

The rearrangement links TRBV11-1 to TRBJ2-7; D remains ambiguous. Trimming left V 3 bases short and J 0 bases short, with 9 bases between. Germline values: CDR1 SGHAT, CDR2 FQDESV (reference sequence). The CDR3 loop spans 14 amino acids. The CDR3 DNA follows: TGTGCCAGCAGCTTGGTCGACAACTCCTACGAGCAGTACTTC. This codes for CASSLVDNSYEQYF.

In DNA, the CDR3 is TGTGCCAGCAGCTTAGAATGGGGGGAGGTCACTGAAGCTTTCTTT. As protein: CASSLEWGEVTEAFF. J is TRBJ1-1 and V is TRBV7-8, with D possibly matching TRBD1 (5 bases). The germline CDR1 and CDR2 sequences are SGHVS and FQNEAQ. This CDR3 is built from 15 residues. Trimming left V 1 base short and J 4 bases short, with 13 bases between.

V usage is TRBV19 and J usage is TRBJ2-1, with no clear D. The germline gives CDR1 LNHDA, CDR2 SQIVND (reference sequence). The CDR3 is 14 residues long. Trimming cost V 0 bases and J 14 bases, with 17 bases left between them. CDR3 coding DNA: TGTGCCAGTAGTATAGATGCGACCCGTCCTCGGGAGTTCTTC. Its protein product is CASSIDATRPREFF.

The CDR3 here is CASRACSGQPQHF. The CDR3 DNA sequence: TGTGCAAGTCGCGCCTGCTCCGGTCAGCCCCAGCATTTT. The chain combines TRBV12-2 with TRBJ1-5. TRBV12-2 is a pseudogene segment. The CDR3 length is 13 residues.

This sequence joins TRBV5-1 and TRBJ2-1, with a possible D match to TRBD2 (6 bases). Deletions cut 0 bases from V and 3 bases from J, with 7 bases between. Germline V gene lookup returns CDR1 SGHRS and CDR2 YFSETQ. The CDR3 is 14 amino acids. The CDR3 here is CASSLGGLYNEQFF. CDR3 nucleotide sequence: TGCGCCAGCAGCTTGGGGGGACTCTACAATGAGCAGTTCTTC.

This chain connects TRBV5-4 to TRBJ2-7, with a tentative D call TRBD2 (7 bases). This CDR3 has 17 residues. Germline lookup yields CDR1 SGHNT and CDR2 YYREEE (reference sequence). Trimming removed 4 bases from V and 0 bases from J, with 20 bases in between. The CDR3: CASSPTSGGGTSYEQYF. The CDR3 coding sequence is TGTGCCAGCAGCCCGACTAGTGGGGGGGGCACCTCCTACGAGCAGTACTTC.